The present T cell receptor (beta chain) was sequenced within a study of cytomegalovirus exposure and HLA in healthy donors. Study-wide results and limits: It was assumed in the presence/absence analyses that sequencing depth was roughly uniform across donors.

For this clone: Its antigen remains unknown. Germline and junction disagree at one end, which may indicate a read error.

Germline CDR1 reads SEHNR; CDR2 reads FQNEAQ (reference sequence). The CDR3 contains 12 residues. It was with 60 Vbeta and 13 Jbeta primers that the PCR ran. The data were produced by immunoSEQ multiplex PCR, yet TCRdb's version contains in-frame clones alone and is incomplete. In the table there are about 100,000 clones, about three quarters of which are singletons. Sequences were obtained from PBMCs. The clonotype was recovered from a young woman in good health and CMV-seropositive. V is TRBV7-9 and J is TRBJ1-1; TRBD1 matches at 9 bases. The CDR3 sequence: CSSSGTGLMAFF. In DNA, the CDR3 is TGTTCCAGCAGCGGGACAGGGTTGATGGCTTTCTTT.